These 14 T cell receptor beta chains originate from one sample sequenced in a study of T cells after yellow fever vaccination. TCRdb processed the 5' RACE reads anew with MiXCR; each CDR3 protein has one entry. The sample lists just under 600,000 distinct CDR3 sequences; roughly 14% were seen once. The source was PBMCs, collected on the day of the yellow fever booster vaccination. These receptor sequences come from a man aged 25-45 years who received the YFV17D yellow fever vaccine.

This clonotype was found a few times. This chain links TRBV7-6 with TRBJ2-7, with D possibly being TRBD1 (6 bases). V shed 5 bases and J shed 0 bases, with 14 bases lying between them. CDR1 SGHVS and CDR2 FNYEAQ come from the germline V gene. The length of the CDR3 is 15 residues. The CDR3 sequence is CASSELTGPSYEQYF. The CDR3 region has the DNA TGTGCCAGCAGCGAACTGACAGGACCCTCCTACGAGCAGTACTTC.

The chain has TRBV20-1 and TRBJ2-7, with 9 bases that match TRBD2. Germline CDR1 is DFQATT and CDR2 is SNEGSKA (reference sequence). Germline trimming cut 1 base from V and 2 bases from J; bases unmatched to any gene: 3. The CDR3 sequence is 14 residues long. The CDR3: CSARASGTPYEQYF. The CDR3 nucleotides are TGCAGTGCTAGAGCTAGCGGGACTCCCTACGAGCAGTACTTC.

Only a few counts were recorded for this clonotype. The CDR3 spells CSARGHTGELFF. The CDR3, as DNA: TGCAGTGCTAGAGGTCACACCGGGGAGCTGTTTTTT. The chain uses TRBV20-1 and TRBJ2-2, with D unclear. The germline V gene has CDR1 DFQATT and CDR2 SNEGSKA (reference sequence). This CDR3 is built from 12 residues. The V end lost 1 base, the J end lost 3 bases, and 3 bases lay between the germline ends.

This clonotype was observed a single time. This sequence joins TRBV13 and TRBJ2-5; 8 bases align to TRBD2. CDR1 is PRHDT and CDR2 is FYEKMQ in the germline V gene (reference sequence). Trimming took 0 bases from V and 1 from J; bases not matched to a gene: 10. CDR3 length: 18 residues. In nucleotides, the CDR3 is TGTGCCAGCAGCTTAGGCCAGGAGCGGAGCGGGAGCCAAGAGACCCAGTACTTC. As protein: CASSLGQERSGSQETQYF.

V and J are TRBV29-1 and TRBJ2-1; 8 bases line up with TRBD2. Losses at the gene ends were 7 bases for V and 5 bases for J; bases not matched to a gene: 4. This CDR3 comprises 12 residues. Germline assignment: CDR1 SQVTM and CDR2 ANQGSEA. The CDR3 here is CSGTSGDNEQFF. The DNA of the CDR3 is TGCAGCGGTACTAGCGGAGACAATGAGCAGTTCTTC.

This clonotype was seen more than once but under ten times. The rearrangement uses TRBV11-2 and TRBJ1-6; D gene ambiguous. Trimming left V 0 bases short and J 7 bases short, with 10 bases between. The CDR3 contains 15 residues. CDR1 SGHAT and CDR2 FQNNGV come from the germline V gene. This chain's CDR3 is CASSLEPRYNSPLHF. DNA for the CDR3: TGTGCCAGCAGCTTAGAGCCCCGTTACAATTCACCCCTCCACTTT.

V usage is TRBV18 and J usage is TRBJ2-1; a weak D match, TRBD1 (6 bases). The CDR3 spans 15 residues. Germline V gives CDR1 KGHSH, CDR2 LQKENI. V was shortened by 3 bases and J by 5 bases, with 14 bases between the two germline ends. In DNA, the CDR3 is TGTGCCAGCTCACCTCCGAGGCCAGGGGACAATGAGCAGTTCTTC. Protein: CASSPPRPGDNEQFF.

This clonotype was detected once. The chain couples TRBV20-1 to TRBJ2-3; 8 bases line up with TRBD1. Germline V gene sequence: CDR1 DFQATT, CDR2 SNEGSKA (reference sequence). This CDR3 comprises 14 residues. V lost 5 bases to trimming and J lost 0 bases; unmatched junction nucleotides: 4. In nucleotides, the CDR3 is TGCAGTGCTTTACAGGGGGGTAGCACAGATACGCAGTATTTT. It yields the protein CSALQGGSTDTQYF.

This clonotype was seen more than once but under ten times. A junction end diverges from the germline sequence, so it may reflect a read error. This chain links TRBV5-8 with TRBJ2-1; 7 positions match TRBD1. Germline CDR1 SGHTS, CDR2 YDEGEE. The CDR3 spans 10 residues. The CDR3 sequence is CASSFGQEIF. CDR3 bases: TGTGCCAGCAGCTTTGGACAGGAAATCTTC.

This clonotype was recorded a few times. V gene TRBV3-1 combines with J gene TRBJ1-1, with D unresolved. Germline V gene sequence: CDR1 LGHDT, CDR2 YNNKEL (reference sequence). Trimming took off 4 bases at V and 3 bases at J, with 9 bases between the two ends. The CDR3 extends over 13 amino acids. The CDR3 sequence: CASSPGMDTEAFF. The CDR3 bases are TGTGCCAGCAGCCCGGGTATGGACACTGAAGCTTTCTTT.

This clonotype appeared a few times. The V call is TRBV20-1, the J call TRBJ1-6, with 7 nucleotides matching TRBD1. The germline V gene has CDR1 DFQATT and CDR2 SNEGSKA (reference sequence). V was clipped by 1 base and J by 9 bases; unmatched bases: 6. The CDR3 is made up of 14 amino acids. The CDR3 DNA reads as TGCAGTGCTAGAGGCGACAGGGACATTTCACCCCTCCACTTT. It yields the protein CSARGDRDISPLHF.

V and J are TRBV7-2 and TRBJ2-1; a weak D match, TRBD2 (5 bases). Trimming removed 5 bases at V and 1 base at J, with 9 bases between. Germline V gene lookup returns CDR1 SGHTA and CDR2 FQGNSA. The CDR3 runs 14 residues. As DNA, the CDR3 is TGTGCCAGCAGCGTCAGCGGATCCTACAATGAGCAGTTCTTC. This codes for CASSVSGSYNEQFF. The full variable domain, completed using reference TRBV7-2 and TRBJ2-1, is GAGVSQSPSNKVTEKGKDVELRCDPISGHTALYWYRQSLGQGLEFLIYFQGNSAPDKSGLPSDRFSAERTGGSVSTLTIQRTQQEDSAVYLCASSVSGSYNEQFFGPGTRLTVL.

This clonotype appeared many times. CDR3 sequence (DNA): TGCGCCAGCAGCTTACTTTTGAGGGACGAGCAGTACTTC. Translated: CASSLLLRDEQYF. The rearrangement links TRBV5-1 to TRBJ2-7, with D possibly being TRBD2 (5 bases). This CDR3 region has 13 residues. The germline V gene encodes CDR1 SGHRS and CDR2 YFSETQ. Trimming removed 2 bases from V and 5 bases from J, with 11 bases in between.

This clonotype was observed a few times. The chain joins TRBV6-5 to TRBJ2-1, with 7 bases lining up with TRBD2. V lost 10 bases, J lost 7 bases, and 19 bases stayed unmatched. In germline, CDR1 is MNHEY, CDR2 SVGAGI. The CDR3 is 16 residues long. DNA of the CDR3: TGTGCCACGAGACCCCAGGTGGGGGGGGAGGAGAATGAGCAGTTCTTC. Translated, it gives CATRPQVGGEENEQFF.